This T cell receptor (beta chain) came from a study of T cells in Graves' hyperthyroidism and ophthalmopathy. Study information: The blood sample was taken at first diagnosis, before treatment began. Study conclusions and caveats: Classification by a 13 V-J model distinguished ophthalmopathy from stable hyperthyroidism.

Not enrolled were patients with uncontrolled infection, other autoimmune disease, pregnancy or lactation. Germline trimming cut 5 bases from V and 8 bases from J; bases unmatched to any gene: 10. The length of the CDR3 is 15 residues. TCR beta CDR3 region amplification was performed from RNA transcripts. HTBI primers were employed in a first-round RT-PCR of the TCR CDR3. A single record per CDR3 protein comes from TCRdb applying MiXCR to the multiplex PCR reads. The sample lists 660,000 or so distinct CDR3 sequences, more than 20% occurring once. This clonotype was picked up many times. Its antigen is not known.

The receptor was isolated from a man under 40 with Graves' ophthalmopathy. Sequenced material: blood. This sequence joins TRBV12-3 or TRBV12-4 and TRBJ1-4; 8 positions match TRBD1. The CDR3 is CASSNSGTGGEKLFF. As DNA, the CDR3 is TGTGCCAGCAGTAACTCCGGGACAGGAGGCGAAAAACTGTTTTTT.